The 28 T cell receptor beta chains reported below all come from one sample, sequenced in a study of blood T cell repertoires in COVID-19. Profiling relied on immunoSEQ multiplex PCR, and the TCRdb table lists in-frame clones only, not all of them. The sample shows 240,000 or so clones, approximately 90% of them seen only once. Sequenced input: peripheral blood. These receptors were taken from a woman between 40 and 55 years old who had recovered from COVID-19.

This clone was seen only once. The rearrangement links TRBV24-1 to TRBJ2-1, with 12 bases that match TRBD2. The CDR3 length is 18 residues. Germline V gene sequence: CDR1 KGHDR, CDR2 SFDVKD. Unmatched junction bases numbered 6, after V lost 4 bases and J lost 0 bases. CDR3 sequence: CATSDWGLAGSSYNEQFF. CDR3 in DNA: TGTGCCACCAGTGACTGGGGACTAGCGGGCAGCTCCTACAATGAGCAGTTCTTC.

The chain employs TRBV6-4 and TRBJ2-7, with 9 bases matching TRBD1. The germline V gene encodes CDR1 MRHNA and CDR2 SNTAGT. Trimming cost V 4 bases and J 9 bases; bases outside gene matches: 13. The CDR3 length is 15 residues. The CDR3 region is CASSGGGQGVPGQYV. The CDR3 nucleotides are TGTGCCAGCAGTGGGGGGGGACAGGGTGTCCCCGGGCAGTACGTC.

The V gene is TRBV6-2 or TRBV6-3, the J gene TRBJ2-2; 11 bases match TRBD2. There are 16 residues in the CDR3. Trimming took 2 bases from V and 7 from J; bases not matched to a gene: 6. CDR1 is MNHEY and CDR2 is SVGEGT in the germline V gene. CDR3 DNA sequence: TGTGCCAGCAGTTACCCACTAGCGGGAGTCGGCGGGGAGCTGTTTTTT. As protein: CASSYPLAGVGGELFF.

The chain uses TRBV23-1 and TRBJ1-6; perhaps TRBD1 as D (6 bases). TRBV23-1 is designated an ORF whose function remains uncertain. The CDR3 spans 13 residues. V was shortened by 6 bases and J by 5 bases, with 8 bases between the two germline ends. The CDR3 reads CASRPGDNSPLHF. CDR3 DNA: TGCGCCAGCAGGCCAGGGGATAATTCACCCCTCCACTTT.

The chain carries TRBV6-5 and TRBJ1-2, with D perhaps matching TRBD1 (6 bases). V lost 3 bases, J lost 5 bases, and 16 bases lay in between. Per germline, CDR1 MNHEY and CDR2 SVGAGI. CDR3 length equals 15 residues. The CDR3 reads CASSYGGAAGYGYTF. In DNA, the CDR3 is TGTGCCAGCAGTTATGGGGGGGCAGCTGGGTATGGCTACACCTTC.

J is TRBJ1-2 and V is TRBV4-3; D is possibly TRBD1 (5 bases). CDR1 is LGHNA and CDR2 is YSLEER in the germline V gene. The CDR3 consists of 15 residues. V was cut by 0 bases and J by 4 bases, with 12 bases left in between. The CDR3 loop reads CASSQDGPGPYGYTF. DNA of the CDR3: TGCGCCAGCAGCCAAGACGGCCCAGGGCCCTATGGCTACACCTTC.

This chain links TRBV5-1 with TRBJ2-3, with no clear D. This CDR3 is 14 amino acids long. The ends were cut back, 0 bases at V and 2 bases at J, with 7 bases in the middle. Germline-derived CDR1 and CDR2 are SGHRS and YFSETQ. The CDR3 is CASSLAENTDTQYF. CDR3 in DNA: TGCGCCAGCAGCTTGGCGGAGAACACAGATACGCAGTATTTT. The full variable domain, in which reference TRBV5-1 and TRBJ2-3 provide the parts outside the CDR3, is KAGVTQTPRYLIKTRGQQVTLSCSPISGHRSVSWYQQTPGQGLQFLFEYFSETQRNKGNFPGRFSGRQFSNSRSEMNVSTLELGDSALYLCASSLAENTDTQYFGPGTRLTVL.

The chain couples TRBV27 to TRBJ1-3, with a possible D match to TRBD1 (5 bases). V was shortened by 1 base and J by 3 bases, with 10 bases between the two germline ends. Germline assignment: CDR1 MNHEY and CDR2 SMNVEV (reference sequence). The CDR3 totals 15 residues. CDR3 sequence (DNA): TGTGCCAGCAGTTTATTAGGGGTCGGTGGAAACACCATATATTTT. As protein: CASSLLGVGGNTIYF.

This chain uses TRBV12-3 or TRBV12-4 with TRBJ1-2; 7 bases are a match to TRBD1. This CDR3 has 13 amino acids. V dropped 1 base and J dropped 8; count of bases not matched to a gene: 4. This CDR3 is CASSLVAGGGYTF. The CDR3 region has the DNA TGTGCCAGCAGTTTAGTGGCAGGGGGGGGCTACACCTTC.

V and J are TRBV6-5 and TRBJ2-1, with 14 bases that match TRBD2. The V gene end was trimmed by 2 bases and the J gene end by 7 bases; junction bases not matched to a gene: 4. The CDR3 is 16 residues long. Germline V gives CDR1 MNHEY, CDR2 SVGAGI. This CDR3 is CASSYGTSGRGNEQFF. The CDR3 DNA is TGTGCCAGCAGTTACGGGACTAGCGGGAGAGGTAATGAGCAGTTCTTC.

Note on this clone: In the same sample, other DNA sequences code for this CDR3. This chain uses TRBV24-1 with TRBJ2-7; D is unclear. Trimming cost V 3 bases and J 1 base, with 9 bases left between them. The CDR3 runs 14 residues. Germline V gives CDR1 KGHDR, CDR2 SFDVKD. Written as DNA, the CDR3 is TGTGCCACCAGTGATCCCGGGTCTTCCTACGAGCAGTACTTC. It is translated as CATSDPGSSYEQYF.

The chain recombines TRBV3-1 (or the pseudogene TRBV3-2) with TRBJ1-5, with TRBD1 matching over 10 bases. There are 18 residues in the CDR3. Germline CDR1 LGHDT, CDR2 YNNKEL (reference sequence). V was pared by 3 bases and J by 2 bases, with 10 bases of the junction left unmatched. CDR3 sequence: CASSQTGGRLYGNQPQHF. DNA of the CDR3: TGTGCCAGCAGCCAGACAGGGGGCCGCTTATATGGCAATCAGCCCCAGCATTTT.

V and J are TRBV3-1 (or the pseudogene TRBV3-2) and TRBJ2-1; D perhaps matches TRBD1 (7 bases). Germline CDR1 LGHDT, CDR2 YNNKEL (reference sequence). The CDR3 length is 16 residues. V was cut by 4 bases and J by 5 bases, with 18 bases left in between. The DNA for the CDR3 is TGTGCCAGCAGCCCCCGACAGGGAGGCTGGGACAATGAGCAGTTCTTC. This encodes CASSPRQGGWDNEQFF.

CDR3 nucleotide sequence: TGTGCCAGCCTTGACAGGAACACCGGGGAGCTGTTTTTT. Protein product: CASLDRNTGELFF. J is TRBJ2-2 and V is TRBV28; a weak D match, TRBD1 (5 bases). Germline CDR1 is MDHEN and CDR2 is SYDVKM. V lost 8 bases, J lost 1 base, and 8 bases lay in between. The CDR3 is 13 amino acids.

The rearrangement joins TRBV9 to TRBJ2-1; 9 nucleotides line up with TRBD2. The CDR3 extends over 15 amino acids. Germline values: CDR1 SGDLS, CDR2 YYNGEE. J was trimmed by 5 bases and V by 4 bases; bases with no gene match: 7. CDR3: CASSQRLAVHNEQFF. The CDR3 DNA reads TGTGCCAGCAGCCAGAGACTAGCGGTCCACAATGAGCAGTTCTTC.

The V call is TRBV15, the J call TRBJ2-1; 10 nucleotides align to TRBD2. The junction had 4 bases not matched to a gene; V was cut back by 8 bases and J by 3 bases. Germline V gene sequence: CDR1 LNHNV, CDR2 YYDKDF (reference sequence). The CDR3 extends over 14 amino acids. CDR3 DNA sequence: TGTGCCACCCAGAGCGGGAGGGGCTACAATGAGCAGTTCTTC. Protein product: CATQSGRGYNEQFF.

This chain joins TRBV6-5 and TRBJ1-2; D call uncertain. This CDR3 has 13 amino acids. V lost 2 bases, J lost 5 bases, and 9 bases lay in between. CDR1 and CDR2 from the germline V gene are MNHEY and SVGAGI. The CDR3 protein is CASSYRPGYGYTF. Here the CDR3 DNA reads TGTGCCAGCAGTTACAGACCGGGGTATGGCTACACCTTC.

The chain couples TRBV27 to TRBJ1-2; tentative D call: TRBD1 (6 bases). There are 13 residues in the CDR3. V was pared by 6 bases and J by 6 bases, with 14 bases between. CDR1 is MNHEY and CDR2 is SMNVEV in the germline V gene (reference sequence). The CDR3 DNA sequence: TGTGCCAGCAGCCGGGGGGGGCGGGATGGCTACACCTTC. Its protein product is CASSRGGRDGYTF.

V usage is TRBV10-1 and J usage is TRBJ2-7, with a tentative D call TRBD2 (5 bases). The germline V gene has CDR1 WNHNN and CDR2 SYGVQD (reference sequence). This CDR3 contains 14 residues. Trimming took off 6 bases at V and 2 bases at J, with 14 bases between the two ends. CDR3 in amino acids: CASSPPRAPYEQYV. The CDR3 DNA reads TGCGCCAGCAGCCCCCCGAGGGCGCCCTACGAGCAGTACGTC.

The chain is built from TRBV19 and TRBJ1-5; D ambiguous. This CDR3 is 14 amino acids long. Trimming shortened V by 2 bases and J by 4 bases, and 9 bases separated the two germline ends. Germline V gene data show CDR1 as LNHDA and CDR2 as SQIVND (reference sequence). The CDR3 spells CASSIFAGNQPQHF. The CDR3 DNA reads as TGTGCCAGTAGTATATTTGCGGGAAATCAGCCCCAGCATTTT. Complete variable domain (other parts from reference TRBV19 and TRBJ1-5): DGGITQSPKYLFRKEGQNVTLSCEQNLNHDAMYWYRQDPGQGLRLIYYSQIVNDFQKGDIAEGYSVSREKKESFPLTVTSAQKNPTAFYLCASSIFAGNQPQHFGDGTRLSIL.

This clone was seen a handful of times. Other nucleotide sequences from this sample produce the same CDR3. The chain employs TRBV7-9 and TRBJ1-5, with 7 bases lining up with TRBD1. The trim removed 1 base at V and 2 bases at J, leaving 2 bases unmatched. The CDR3 consists of 15 residues. Per the germline V gene, CDR1 is SEHNR and CDR2 is FQNEAQ (reference sequence). Here the CDR3 reads CASSLGGTGNQPQHF. The CDR3, as DNA: TGTGCCAGCAGCTTAGGGGGGACAGGCAATCAGCCCCAGCATTTT.

V usage is TRBV7-2 and J usage is TRBJ2-1, with TRBD2 as a possible D gene (6 bases). Germline V gene data show CDR1 as SGHTA and CDR2 as FQGNSA. The V end was cut by 1 base, the J end by 7 bases, with 8 bases between. The CDR3 contains 13 residues. CDR3 bases: TGTGCCAGCAGCTTAGAAAGCGGGAATGAGCAGTTCTTC. Residues: CASSLESGNEQFF.

This chain uses TRBV24-1 with TRBJ2-5, with D perhaps matching TRBD2 (6 bases). Per the germline V gene, CDR1 is KGHDR and CDR2 is SFDVKD. The V end lost 4 bases, the J end lost 7 bases, and 18 bases lay between the germline ends. This CDR3 contains 15 residues. The CDR3 protein is CATSDTGTPGGTQYF. CDR3 DNA sequence: TGTGCCACCAGTGACACCGGGACCCCCGGGGGGACCCAGTACTTC.

CDR3 nucleotide sequence: TGTGCCAGCAGCCCCCCAGGGGGCGGCCACGCAGAGACCCAGTACTTC. Residues: CASSPPGGGHAETQYF. V usage is TRBV11-3 and J usage is TRBJ2-5; 8 positions agree with TRBD1. Germline V gene lookup returns CDR1 SGHNT and CDR2 YENEEA. J was trimmed by 4 bases and V by 5 bases; bases with no gene match: 12. The CDR3 runs to 16 residues.

The J gene is TRBJ2-1, the V gene TRBV10-2; D gene unclear. Trimming shortened V by 5 bases and J by 7 bases, and 6 bases separated the two germline ends. CDR1 WSHSY and CDR2 SAAADI come from the germline V gene. This CDR3 comprises 11 residues. CDR3 nucleotides: TGCGCCAGCAGTCCGGTGAATGAGCAGTTCTTC. Its protein product is CASSPVNEQFF.

This chain's CDR3 is CASTQPGQVWNGYTF. In nucleotides, the CDR3 is TGTGCCAGCACCCAACCGGGACAGGTCTGGAATGGCTACACCTTC. This chain links TRBV9 with TRBJ1-2; the match to TRBD1 covers 8 bases. Trimming at V came to 6 bases and at J to 6 bases, leaving 13 bases not matched to a gene. This CDR3 region has 15 residues. The germline V gene encodes CDR1 SGDLS and CDR2 YYNGEE.

The J gene is TRBJ2-7, the V gene TRBV18; D possibly corresponds to TRBD1 (6 bases). The germline V gene has CDR1 KGHSH and CDR2 LQKENI. The CDR3 consists of 16 residues. V was clipped by 2 bases and J by 6 bases, with 20 bases between them. The CDR3, as DNA: TGTGCCAGCTCACCAAGGGGCAGCCCAGGGGTCATCGAGCAGTACTTC. It is translated as CASSPRGSPGVIEQYF.

The chain links TRBV6-5 to TRBJ1-5, with 9 bases aligning to TRBD1. The CDR3 has 15 residues. In germline, CDR1 is MNHEY, CDR2 SVGAGI. Trimming at V came to 8 bases and at J to 0 bases, leaving 5 bases not matched to a gene. As DNA, the CDR3 is TGTGCCAGCGGGGGGACAGGGATTAGCAATCAGCCCCAGCATTTT. Its translation: CASGGTGISNQPQHF.